These 22 T cell receptor beta chains were all obtained from the same sample, sequenced in a study of blood T cell repertoires in COVID-19. Method: immunoSEQ multiplex PCR; TCRdb's copy keeps in-frame clones and lacks some. The repertoire has tens of thousands of clones, 85% of them found once; the top ten carry about two fifths. Sequenced material: peripheral blood. These receptors came from a man of 80 years or more with acute or convalescent COVID-19.

The genes are TRBV28 and TRBJ1-1; unclear D gene. Trimming removed 10 bases at V and 0 bases at J, with 12 bases between. This CDR3 region has 13 residues. The germline V gene has CDR1 MDHEN and CDR2 SYDVKM. CDR3 sequence: CATYSHMNTEAFF. The CDR3 nucleotides are TGTGCCACCTACAGCCACATGAACACTGAAGCTTTCTTT.

V and J are TRBV27 and TRBJ1-2; TRBD1 is a possible D gene (6 bases). This CDR3 is 18 amino acids long. Trimming shortened V by 1 base and J by 4 bases, and 22 bases separated the two germline ends. The germline CDR1 and CDR2 sequences are MNHEY and SMNVEV (reference sequence). The DNA for the CDR3 is TGTGCCAGCAGTTTATATGGCCTAGGGCAGGGGTTAATCTATGGCTACACCTTC. Translating it yields CASSLYGLGQGLIYGYTF.

V gene TRBV5-6 combines with J gene TRBJ2-7; D unresolved. This CDR3 is 12 amino acids long. Trimming cost V 0 bases and J 3 bases, with 4 bases left between them. In germline, CDR1 is SGHDT, CDR2 YYEEEE. For the CDR3, the DNA is TGTGCCAGCAGCTTGGAACACTACGAGCAGTACTTC. Translation: CASSLEHYEQYF.

This clone came up a few times. V is TRBV30 and J is TRBJ1-5, with D hard to call. CDR3 size: 14 residues. Germline values: CDR1 GTSNPN, CDR2 SVGIG (reference sequence). The V and J ends lost 2 bases and 11 bases respectively, with 19 bases between them. Here the CDR3 reads CAWSPGEVISTQHF. CDR3 DNA: TGTGCCTGGAGTCCTGGGGAGGTTATCAGCACCCAGCATTTT. The full variable domain, rest sourced from reference TRBV30 and TRBJ1-5, is SQTIHQWPATLVQPVGSPLSLECTVEGTSNPNLYWYRQAAGRGLQLLFYSVGIGQISSEVPQNLSASRPQDRQFILSSKKLLLSDSGFYLCAWSPGEVISTQHFGDGTRLSIL.

This sequence joins TRBV6-5 and TRBJ2-7; 10 bases are a match to TRBD1. The junction had 5 bases not matched to a gene; V was cut back by 4 bases and J by 5 bases. Germline loops: CDR1 MNHEY, CDR2 SVGAGI. There are 14 residues in the CDR3. The CDR3 region is CASSSGQGVHEQYF. CDR3 bases: TGTGCCAGCAGTTCCGGACAGGGGGTTCACGAGCAGTACTTC.

This chain links TRBV30 with TRBJ2-5, with 8 positions matching TRBD2. The germline V gene encodes CDR1 GTSNPN and CDR2 SVGIG (reference sequence). This CDR3 spans 16 amino acids. Germline trimming cut 2 bases from V and 5 bases from J; bases unmatched to any gene: 13. This chain's CDR3 is CAWSIIQGLGVETQYF. The DNA of the CDR3 is TGTGCCTGGAGTATAATCCAGGGACTAGGAGTTGAGACCCAGTACTTC.

The rearrangement uses TRBV6-4 and TRBJ1-6; D is perhaps TRBD1 (6 bases). The CDR3 loop spans 14 amino acids. CDR1 is MRHNA, CDR2 SNTAGT, per germline. Trimming took off 3 bases at V and 9 bases at J, with 12 bases between the two ends. The CDR3: CASSEMQGSSPLHF. CDR3 coding DNA: TGTGCCAGCAGTGAAATGCAGGGGTCTTCACCCCTCCACTTT.

The genes are TRBV3-1 (or the pseudogene TRBV3-2) and TRBJ2-3, with TRBD2 matching over 7 bases. The CDR3 consists of 14 residues. Germline values: CDR1 LGHDT, CDR2 YNNKEL (reference sequence). V lost 6 bases and J lost 2; bases outside the gene matches: 5. CDR3 DNA: TGTGCCAGCAGTCCGACTAGCATCACAGATACGCAGTATTTT. It is translated as CASSPTSITDTQYF.

The V and J genes are TRBV20-1 and TRBJ2-1, with D uncertain. The CDR3 extends over 12 amino acids. Trimming pared 3 bases from V and 9 bases from J, leaving 12 bases between. Germline V gives CDR1 DFQATT, CDR2 SNEGSKA (reference sequence). CDR3 bases: TGCAGTGCTAGTTCCACTCTCGGTGAGCAGTTCTTC. It encodes CSASSTLGEQFF.

This clone has only one observation. The chain uses TRBV28 and TRBJ1-2, with D maybe TRBD1 (5 bases). The CDR3 sequence is 14 residues long. V was trimmed by 3 bases and J by 8 bases, leaving 16 bases between them. Germline CDR1 is MDHEN and CDR2 is SYDVKM. The CDR3 loop reads CASSLGPRGIGYTF. CDR3 bases: TGTGCCAGCAGTTTGGGACCCCGGGGGATCGGCTACACCTTC.

The chain is built from TRBV27 and TRBJ1-2, with 7 bases fitting TRBD1. V shed 3 bases, J shed 4 bases, and the junction held 5 bases outside the gene matches. CDR3 length: 14 amino acids. Germline V gene lookup returns CDR1 MNHEY and CDR2 SMNVEV (reference sequence). This CDR3 is CASSFTGALYGYTF. The CDR3 DNA is TGTGCCAGCAGTTTCACAGGGGCCCTCTATGGCTACACCTTC.

This clone was counted a single time. The rearrangement links TRBV7-6 to TRBJ1-3, with D maybe TRBD1 (6 bases). V lost 5 bases and J 0 bases, leaving 14 bases between the germline ends. Germline assignment: CDR1 SGHVS and CDR2 FNYEAQ. The CDR3 totals 16 residues. The CDR3 sequence is CASSPRQVLSGNTIYF. DNA of the CDR3: TGTGCCAGCAGCCCGAGACAGGTCCTCTCTGGAAACACCATATATTTT.

The chain couples TRBV7-3 to TRBJ2-1, with a possible D match to TRBD2 (7 bases). Germline V CDR1 and CDR2: SGHTA, FQGTGA. This CDR3 is 17 amino acids long. V shed 5 bases and J shed 0 bases, with 17 bases lying between them. CDR3 protein: CASSPLGGASSYNEQFF. CDR3 in DNA: TGTGCCAGCAGCCCCCTGGGGGGGGCTTCCTCCTACAATGAGCAGTTCTTC. Variable domain in full (rest from reference TRBV7-3 and TRBJ2-1): GAGVSQTPSNKVTEKGKYVELRCDPISGHTALYWYRQSLGQGPEFLIYFQGTGAADDSGLPNDRFFAVRPEGSVSTLKIQRTERGDSAVYLCASSPLGGASSYNEQFFGPGTRLTVL.

The chain combines TRBV19 with TRBJ2-7, with TRBD2 identical over 10 bases. With V trimmed by 4 bases and J by 7 bases, 13 bases remained unmatched. Per germline, CDR1 LNHDA and CDR2 SQIVND (reference sequence). The CDR3 has 16 amino acids. The CDR3 nucleotides read TGTGCCAGTAGTACCGAAGGGGCTAGCGGGAGAATTGAGCAGTACTTC. Its protein product is CASSTEGASGRIEQYF.

This chain uses TRBV6-8 with TRBJ2-7; TRBD1 might be the D (6 bases). V was cut by 0 bases and J by 3 bases, with 18 bases left in between. The germline V gene encodes CDR1 MNHGY and CDR2 SAAAGT. The CDR3 consists of 17 residues. The CDR3 loop reads CASSYSAPTGIYYEQYF. DNA of the CDR3: TGTGCCAGCAGTTACTCGGCTCCCACAGGGATTTACTACGAGCAGTACTTC.

This chain uses TRBV10-3 with TRBJ1-5; D uncertain. CDR1 ENHRY and CDR2 SYGVKD come from the germline V gene. The CDR3 runs 15 residues. V lost 4 bases, J lost 6 bases, and 16 bases lay in between. The chain's CDR3 is CAISALGPESQPQHF. CDR3 coding DNA: TGTGCCATCAGTGCATTGGGTCCGGAGAGTCAGCCCCAGCATTTT.

This clone was counted a few times. The chain has TRBV7-2 and TRBJ1-4; 8 bases are a match to TRBD1. V trimming: 5 bases; J trimming: 8 bases; junction bases outside the gene matches: 4. CDR1 and CDR2 (germline): SGHTA, FQGNSA. The CDR3 is 13 amino acids. The CDR3 region is CASSTRQGEKLFF. CDR3 DNA sequence: TGTGCCAGCAGCACTAGACAGGGGGAAAAACTGTTTTTT.

This clone was recorded once. The chain joins TRBV11-2 to TRBJ2-1; 10 positions agree with TRBD2. V lost 7 bases, J lost 7 bases, and 7 bases stayed unmatched. Germline V lookup: CDR1 SGHAT, CDR2 FQNNGV. This CDR3 has 14 amino acids. The CDR3 reads CASKEAGGGNEQFF. In DNA form, the CDR3 reads TGTGCCAGCAAGGAAGCGGGAGGGGGGAATGAGCAGTTCTTC.

V usage is TRBV18 and J usage is TRBJ1-1; 11 nucleotides match TRBD1. The CDR3 runs 15 residues. CDR1 KGHSH and CDR2 LQKENI come from the germline V gene. The trim removed 5 bases at V and 7 bases at J, leaving 9 bases unmatched. CDR3 residues: CASSTVAGTGGEAFF. The CDR3 DNA reads as TGTGCCAGCTCAACAGTGGCAGGGACAGGGGGTGAAGCTTTCTTT.

The rearrangement links TRBV19 to TRBJ1-1; D possibly corresponds to TRBD1 (5 bases). The ends were cut back, 1 base at V and 5 bases at J, with 8 bases in the middle. Germline CDR1 is LNHDA and CDR2 is SQIVND (reference sequence). This CDR3 comprises 13 residues. CDR3 nucleotide sequence: TGTGCCAGTAGTATAGCGGCAGGGACTGAAGCTTTCTTT. It encodes CASSIAAGTEAFF.

This rearrangement joins TRBV12-1 to TRBJ2-2; TRBD2, the table's D call, lacks a check against the DNA. TRBV12-1 is annotated as a pseudogene. The CDR3 loop spans 18 amino acids. CDR3 DNA: TGTGCCAGCAGCTCTTGTTCCCGGTACGGGAGTTGTACCGGGGAGCTGTTTTTT. Translating gives CASSSCSRYGSCTGELFF.

V and J are TRBV30 and TRBJ1-5, with 9 bases that match TRBD1. This CDR3 region has 14 residues. V dropped 4 bases and J dropped 7; count of bases not matched to a gene: 8. In germline, CDR1 is GTSNPN, CDR2 SVGIG (reference sequence). The CDR3 DNA is TGTGCCTGGAACCGGGACAGGGTTCGCCAGCCCCAGCATTTT. Protein sequence: CAWNRDRVRQPQHF.